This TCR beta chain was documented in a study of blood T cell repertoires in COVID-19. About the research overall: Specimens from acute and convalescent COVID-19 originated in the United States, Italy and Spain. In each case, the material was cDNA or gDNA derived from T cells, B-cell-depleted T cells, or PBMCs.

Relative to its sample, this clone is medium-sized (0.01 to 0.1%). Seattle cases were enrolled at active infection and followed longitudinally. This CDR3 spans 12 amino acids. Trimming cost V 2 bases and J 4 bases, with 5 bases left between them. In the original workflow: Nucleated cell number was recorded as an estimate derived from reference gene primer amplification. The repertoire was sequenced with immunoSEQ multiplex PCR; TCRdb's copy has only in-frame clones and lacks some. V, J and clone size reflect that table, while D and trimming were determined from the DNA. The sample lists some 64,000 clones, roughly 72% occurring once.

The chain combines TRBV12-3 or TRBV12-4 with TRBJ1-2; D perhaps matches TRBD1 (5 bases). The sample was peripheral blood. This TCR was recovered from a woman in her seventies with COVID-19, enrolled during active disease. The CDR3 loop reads CASSLQGYGYTF. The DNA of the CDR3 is TGTGCCAGCAGTTTACAGGGCTATGGCTACACCTTC.